These 22 T cell receptor beta chains were all obtained from the same sample, sequenced in a study of T cell responses to AZD1222 COVID-19 vaccine. Sequenced by immunoSEQ multiplex PCR; TCRdb stores in-frame clones only, minus some. The table shows about 130,000 clones, with roughly nine tenths occurring only once. The material was peripheral blood, obtained on day 0 of AZD1222 vaccination. These receptors were taken from an adult in good health.

The rearrangement joins TRBV3-1 (or the pseudogene TRBV3-2) to TRBJ2-3; D ambiguous. The V end was cut by 0 bases, the J end by 7 bases, with 11 bases between. The CDR3 covers 14 residues. The germline gives CDR1 LGHDT, CDR2 YNNKEL (reference sequence). The CDR3 protein is CASSQELGLHTQYF. The CDR3 coding sequence is TGTGCCAGCAGCCAAGAACTGGGTTTGCATACGCAGTATTTT.

This rearrangement joins TRBV6-5 to TRBJ2-7; no clear D. V shed 0 bases and J shed 2 bases, with 8 bases lying between them. Germline V gene sequence: CDR1 MNHEY, CDR2 SVGAGI. The CDR3 is 14 amino acids. The CDR3 sequence is CASSYSAGAYEQYF. The CDR3, as DNA: TGTGCCAGCAGTTACTCAGCAGGAGCCTACGAGCAGTACTTC.

CDR3: CASSSRTGAWVEQYF. As DNA, the CDR3 is TGTGCCAGCAGCTCGAGGACTGGGGCTTGGGTTGAGCAGTACTTC. The rearrangement links TRBV5-4 to TRBJ2-7, with D perhaps given as TRBD1 or TRBD2 (5 bases each). CDR1 is SGHNT and CDR2 is YYREEE in the germline V gene (reference sequence). V dropped 3 bases and J dropped 7 bases, with 20 bases sitting between them. The CDR3 contains 15 residues. Supplemented by reference TRBV5-4 and TRBJ2-7, the full variable domain reads ETGVTQSPTHLIKTRGQQVTLRCSSQSGHNTVSWYQQALGQGPQFIFQYYREEENGRGNFPPRFSGLQFPNYSSELNVNALELDDSALYLCASSSRTGAWVEQYFGPGTRLTVT.

Worth noting for this clone: At one boundary the junction diverges from the germline segment, which might be a read error. The chain joins TRBV9 to TRBJ2-2, with D perhaps matching TRBD2 (7 bases). This CDR3 is 14 amino acids long. Germline V gene lookup returns CDR1 SGDLS and CDR2 YYNGEE. CDR3 in amino acids: CASTVGGAAGELFF. The CDR3 DNA is TGTGCCAGCACCGTAGGGGGGGCGGCCGGGGAGCTGTTTTTT.

The chain has TRBV5-4 and TRBJ2-3; the D gene is possibly TRBD2 (6 bases). Germline V CDR1 and CDR2: SGHNT, YYREEE (reference sequence). The V end was cut by 0 bases, the J end by 4 bases, with 12 bases between. CDR3 length: 15 residues. As DNA, the CDR3 is TGTGCCAGCAGCTTGGGAAGACTAGATGCAGATACGCAGTATTTT. Its translation is CASSLGRLDADTQYF.

The J gene is TRBJ2-2, the V gene TRBV4-1; D is possibly TRBD1 (6 bases). This CDR3 spans 11 amino acids. Germline V lookup: CDR1 MGHRA, CDR2 YSYEKL. Trimming removed 10 bases from V and 9 bases from J, with 12 bases in between. The CDR3, as DNA: TGCGCCACTCAGGGGCCGCGGGAGCTGTTTTTT. Its translation is CATQGPRELFF.

This clone came up a few times. V and J are TRBV2 and TRBJ1-2; D gene uncertain. Looked up from germline, CDR1 is SNHLY and CDR2 is FYNNEI. The CDR3 spans 14 residues. V dropped 0 bases and J dropped 7 bases, with 12 bases sitting between them. DNA of the CDR3: TGTGCCAGCAGTGAAGCGCGGAACTCTCTTGGCTACACCTTC. Amino acids: CASSEARNSLGYTF.

V usage is TRBV11-3 and J usage is TRBJ2-7; 12 bases map to TRBD1. Germline CDR1 SGHNT, CDR2 YENEEA. The CDR3 spans 17 residues. The trim removed 2 bases at V and 6 bases at J, leaving 11 bases unmatched. The CDR3 spells CASSLNRAGQGAGEQYF. For the CDR3, the DNA is TGTGCCAGCAGCTTAAACCGTGCGGGACAGGGGGCGGGCGAGCAGTACTTC. The full variable domain, completed using reference TRBV11-3 and TRBJ2-7, is EAGVVQSPRYKIIEKKQPVAFWCNPISGHNTLYWYLQNLGQGPELLIRYENEEAVDDSQLPKDRFSAERLKGVDSTLKIQPAELGDSAVYLCASSLNRAGQGAGEQYFGPGTRLTVT.

The V gene is TRBV5-1, the J gene TRBJ2-3; the match to TRBD1 covers 11 bases. Germline-derived CDR1 and CDR2 are SGHRS and YFSETQ. The CDR3 is 16 amino acids. Germline trimming cut 4 bases from V and 5 bases from J; bases unmatched to any gene: 9. This CDR3 is CASSIGQGAYVDTQYF. CDR3 sequence (DNA): TGCGCCAGCAGCATAGGACAGGGGGCGTATGTAGATACGCAGTATTTT. Filled out from reference TRBV5-1 and TRBJ2-3, the complete variable domain reads KAGVTQTPRYLIKTRGQQVTLSCSPISGHRSVSWYQQTPGQGLQFLFEYFSETQRNKGNFPGRFSGRQFSNSRSEMNVSTLELGDSALYLCASSIGQGAYVDTQYFGPGTRLTVL.

This chain links TRBV5-6 with TRBJ1-5; a weak D match, TRBD1 (5 bases). Germline CDR1 and CDR2: SGHDT and YYEEEE. Trimming removed 1 base at V and 6 bases at J, with 11 bases between. This CDR3 has 14 amino acids. CDR3 amino acids: CASSLSTDSQPQHF. CDR3 sequence (DNA): TGTGCCAGCAGCTTGAGCACAGACAGTCAGCCCCAGCATTTT.

A single count supports this clone. V usage is TRBV7-3 and J usage is TRBJ1-2; D possibly corresponds to TRBD1 (6 bases). The CDR3 is made up of 13 amino acids. Germline CDR1 reads SGHTA; CDR2 reads FQGTGA. V shed 5 bases and J shed 10 bases, with 17 bases lying between them. The CDR3 DNA follows: TGTGCCAGCAGCGCAAACAGGGAGGAGGACTACACCTTC. This encodes CASSANREEDYTF.

The chain carries TRBV2 and TRBJ2-7; unclear D gene. Trimming shortened V by 7 bases and J by 0 bases, and 10 bases separated the two germline ends. Looked up from germline, CDR1 is SNHLY and CDR2 is FYNNEI. This CDR3 region has 13 residues. The CDR3 bases are TGTGCCAGCACTTCAGGCTACTCCTACGAGCAGTACTTC. Translated: CASTSGYSYEQYF.

CDR3 sequence reads: CASSLTGPETQYF. DNA of the CDR3: TGTGCCAGCAGTTTAACAGGGCCCGAGACCCAGTACTTC. The chain is built from TRBV28 and TRBJ2-5; D is perhaps TRBD1 (6 bases). This CDR3 has 13 amino acids. Trimming removed 2 bases at V and 5 bases at J, with 9 bases between. Germline CDR1 and CDR2: MDHEN and SYDVKM.

The chain couples TRBV28 to TRBJ2-7, with no clear D. The CDR3 consists of 11 residues. Germline V gives CDR1 MDHEN, CDR2 SYDVKM. V lost 6 bases, J lost 0 bases, and 3 bases lay in between. The CDR3 coding sequence is TGTGCCAGCAGGTCCTCCTACGAGCAGTACTTC. This encodes CASRSSYEQYF. The full variable domain, with the rest looked up from reference TRBV28 and TRBJ2-7, is DVKVTQSSRYLVKRTGEKVFLECVQDMDHENMFWYRQDPGLGLRLIYFSYDVKMKEKGDIPEGYSVSREKKERFSLILESASTNQTSMYLCASRSSYEQYFGPGTRLTVT.

This sequence joins TRBV14 and TRBJ2-2; possibly TRBD1 for D (5 bases). Germline V gives CDR1 SGHDN, CDR2 FVKESK. The ends were cut back, 0 bases at V and 8 bases at J, with 16 bases in the middle. CDR3 length equals 16 residues. CDR3 region: CASSQDLVGHGGELFF. The CDR3 DNA reads as TGTGCCAGCAGCCAAGATCTTGTCGGACATGGAGGGGAGCTGTTTTTT.

The chain is built from TRBV5-4 and TRBJ1-4; D not resolved. Germline V CDR1 and CDR2: SGHNT, YYREEE (reference sequence). The CDR3 length is 15 residues. V was clipped by 0 bases and J by 0 bases, with 6 bases between them. The CDR3 loop reads CASSLDRATNEKLFF. The CDR3 nucleotides are TGTGCCAGCAGCTTGGACAGAGCAACTAATGAAAAACTGTTTTTT.

The chain has TRBV24-1 and TRBJ1-6; TRBD1 matches 7 bases. From germline, CDR1 is KGHDR and CDR2 SFDVKD. J was trimmed by 8 bases and V by 3 bases; bases with no gene match: 15. The CDR3 runs to 18 residues. For the CDR3, the DNA is TGTGCCACCAGTGATCCTGATCCGGGACAGTTAAAACATTCACCCCTCCACTTT. This codes for CATSDPDPGQLKHSPLHF.

This chain connects TRBV19 to TRBJ2-6; D remains ambiguous. Germline values: CDR1 LNHDA, CDR2 SQIVND (reference sequence). V shed 7 bases and J shed 0 bases, with 1 base lying between them. The CDR3 is made up of 12 amino acids. In DNA, the CDR3 is TGTGCCAGTATCTCTGGGGCCAACGTCCTGACTTTC. Translation: CASISGANVLTF.

The V and J genes are TRBV3-1 (or the pseudogene TRBV3-2) and TRBJ2-5, with TRBD1 identical over 9 bases. The CDR3 sequence is 14 residues long. V shed 0 bases, J shed 4 bases, and the junction held 0 bases outside the gene matches. The germline V gene has CDR1 LGHDT and CDR2 YNNKEL (reference sequence). CDR3 coding DNA: TGTGCCAGCAGCCAAGAGGGACAGGGAGAGACCCAGTACTTC. Translated, it gives CASSQEGQGETQYF.

The rearrangement uses TRBV7-8 and TRBJ2-3, with no clear D. The CDR3 runs 14 residues. Germline V gives CDR1 SGHVS, CDR2 FQNEAQ. The V and J ends lost 3 bases and 4 bases respectively, with 11 bases between them. In DNA form, the CDR3 reads TGTGCCAGCAGCTTGCTAGTTCACTCAGATACGCAGTATTTT. Its translation: CASSLLVHSDTQYF.

This clone came up a few times. The chain couples TRBV7-2 to TRBJ2-5; 11 nucleotides match TRBD2. The germline CDR1 and CDR2 sequences are SGHTA and FQGNSA. V trimming: 5 bases; J trimming: 5 bases; junction bases outside the gene matches: 10. This CDR3 is 16 amino acids long. This CDR3 reads CASSEWASGGRETQYF. CDR3 DNA sequence: TGTGCCAGCAGCGAATGGGCTAGCGGGGGGCGGGAGACCCAGTACTTC. Variable domain in full (rest from reference TRBV7-2 and TRBJ2-5): GAGVSQSPSNKVTEKGKDVELRCDPISGHTALYWYRQSLGQGLEFLIYFQGNSAPDKSGLPSDRFSAERTGGSVSTLTIQRTQQEDSAVYLCASSEWASGGRETQYFGPGTRLLVL.

The rearrangement joins TRBV19 to TRBJ1-1; D perhaps matches TRBD1 (5 bases). This CDR3 is 16 amino acids long. The V end lost 4 bases, the J end lost 4 bases, and 19 bases lay between the germline ends. Germline V gene data show CDR1 as LNHDA and CDR2 as SQIVND (reference sequence). Written as DNA, the CDR3 is TGTGCCAGTAGTACGACGACAGCGTCGGGACGCACTGAAGCTTTCTTT. Its protein product is CASSTTTASGRTEAFF.